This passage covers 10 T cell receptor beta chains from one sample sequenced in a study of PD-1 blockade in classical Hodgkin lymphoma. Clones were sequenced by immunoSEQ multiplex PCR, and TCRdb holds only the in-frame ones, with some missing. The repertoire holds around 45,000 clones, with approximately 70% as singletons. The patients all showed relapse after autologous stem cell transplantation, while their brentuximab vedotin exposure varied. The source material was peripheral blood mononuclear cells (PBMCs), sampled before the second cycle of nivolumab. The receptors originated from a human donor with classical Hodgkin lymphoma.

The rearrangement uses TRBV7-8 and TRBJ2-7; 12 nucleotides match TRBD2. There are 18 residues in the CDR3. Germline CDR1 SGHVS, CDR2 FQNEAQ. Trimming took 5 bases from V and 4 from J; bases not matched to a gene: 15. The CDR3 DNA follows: TGTGCCAGCAGCCTCAGGTTACTAGCGGGAGGCACCCCTTACGAGCAGTACTTC. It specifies CASSLRLLAGGTPYEQYF.

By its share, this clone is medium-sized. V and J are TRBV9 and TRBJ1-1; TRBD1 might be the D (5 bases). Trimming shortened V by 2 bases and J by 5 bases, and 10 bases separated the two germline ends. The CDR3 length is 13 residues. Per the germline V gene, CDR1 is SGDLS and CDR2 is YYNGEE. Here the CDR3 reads CASSVTGATEAFF. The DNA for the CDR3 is TGTGCCAGCAGCGTGACTGGGGCTACTGAAGCTTTCTTT.

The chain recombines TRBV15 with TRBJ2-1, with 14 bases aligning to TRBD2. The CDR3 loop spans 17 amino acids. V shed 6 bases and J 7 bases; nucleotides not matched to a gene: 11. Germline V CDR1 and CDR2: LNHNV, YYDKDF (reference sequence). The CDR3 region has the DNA TGTGCCACCAGTCCCTCGGGACTAGCGGGGGTGTGGAATGAGCAGTTCTTC. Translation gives CATSPSGLAGVWNEQFF.

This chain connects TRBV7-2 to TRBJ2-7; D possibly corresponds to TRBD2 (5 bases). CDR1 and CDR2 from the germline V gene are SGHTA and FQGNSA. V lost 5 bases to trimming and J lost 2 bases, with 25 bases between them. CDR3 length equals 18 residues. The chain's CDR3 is CASSLPPSPSGVPYEQYF. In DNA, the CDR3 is TGTGCCAGCAGCCTACCTCCCTCCCCGAGCGGCGTCCCCTACGAGCAGTACTTC. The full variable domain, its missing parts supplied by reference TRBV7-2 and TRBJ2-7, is GAGVSQSPSNKVTEKGKDVELRCDPISGHTALYWYRQSLGQGLEFLIYFQGNSAPDKSGLPSDRFSAERTGGSVSTLTIQRTQQEDSAVYLCASSLPPSPSGVPYEQYFGPGTRLTVT.

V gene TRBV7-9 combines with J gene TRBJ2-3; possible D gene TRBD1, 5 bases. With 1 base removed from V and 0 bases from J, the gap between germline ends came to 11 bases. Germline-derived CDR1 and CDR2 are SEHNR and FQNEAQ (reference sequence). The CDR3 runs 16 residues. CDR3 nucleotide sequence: TGTGCCAGCAGCTTAGTCCGACAGACTAGCACAGATACGCAGTATTTT. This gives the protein CASSLVRQTSTDTQYF.

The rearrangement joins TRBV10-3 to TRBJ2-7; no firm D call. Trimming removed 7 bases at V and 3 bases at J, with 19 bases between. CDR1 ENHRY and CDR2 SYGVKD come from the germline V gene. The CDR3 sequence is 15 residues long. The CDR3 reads CAIINDRSPYYEQYF. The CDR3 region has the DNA TGTGCCATCATCAACGACCGGTCCCCCTACTACGAGCAGTACTTC.

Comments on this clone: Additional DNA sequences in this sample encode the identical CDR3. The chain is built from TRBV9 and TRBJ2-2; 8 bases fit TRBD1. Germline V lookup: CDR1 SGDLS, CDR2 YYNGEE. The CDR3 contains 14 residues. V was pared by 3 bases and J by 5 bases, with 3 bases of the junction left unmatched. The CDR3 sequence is CASSAGGATGELFF. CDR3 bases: TGTGCCAGCAGCGCAGGGGGCGCGACCGGGGAGCTGTTTTTT. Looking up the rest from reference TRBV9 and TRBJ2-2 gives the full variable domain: DSGVTQTPKHLITATGQRVTLRCSPRSGDLSVYWYQQSLDQGLQFLIQYYNGEERAKGNILERFSAQQFPDLHSELNLSSLELGDSALYFCASSAGGATGELFFGEGSRLTVL.

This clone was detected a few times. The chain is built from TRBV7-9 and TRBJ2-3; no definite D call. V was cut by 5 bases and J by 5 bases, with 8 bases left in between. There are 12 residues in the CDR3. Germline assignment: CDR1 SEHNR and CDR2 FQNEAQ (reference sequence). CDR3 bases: TGTGCCAGCAGCCCGGTGGGAGATACGCAGTATTTT. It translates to CASSPVGDTQYF. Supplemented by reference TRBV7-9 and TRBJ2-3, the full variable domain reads DTGVSQNPRHKITKRGQNVTFRCDPISEHNRLYWYRQTLGQGPEFLTYFQNEAQLEKSRLLSDRFSAERPKGSFSTLEIQRTEQGDSAMYLCASSPVGDTQYFGPGTRLTVL.

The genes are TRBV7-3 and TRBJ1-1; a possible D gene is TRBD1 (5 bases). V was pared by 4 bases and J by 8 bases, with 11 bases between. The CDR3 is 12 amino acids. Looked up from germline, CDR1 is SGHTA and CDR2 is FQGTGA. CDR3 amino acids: CASSSGRQEAFF. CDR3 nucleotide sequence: TGTGCCAGCAGCTCCGGACGACAGGAAGCTTTCTTT.

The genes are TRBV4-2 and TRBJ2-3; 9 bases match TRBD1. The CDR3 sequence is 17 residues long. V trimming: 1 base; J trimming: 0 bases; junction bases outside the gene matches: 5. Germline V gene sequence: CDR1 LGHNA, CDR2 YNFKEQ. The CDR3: CASSQGGTGGSTDTQYF. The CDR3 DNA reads TGTGCCAGCAGCCAAGGGGGTACAGGGGGCAGCACAGATACGCAGTATTTT.